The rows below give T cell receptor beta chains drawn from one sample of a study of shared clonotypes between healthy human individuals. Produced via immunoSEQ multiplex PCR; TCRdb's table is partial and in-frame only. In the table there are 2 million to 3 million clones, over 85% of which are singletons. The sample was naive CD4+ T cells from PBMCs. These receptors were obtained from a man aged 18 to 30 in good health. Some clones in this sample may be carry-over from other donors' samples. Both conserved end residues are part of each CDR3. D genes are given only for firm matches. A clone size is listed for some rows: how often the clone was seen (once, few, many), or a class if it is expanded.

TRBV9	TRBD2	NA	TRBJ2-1	TGTGCCAGCAGCGTAGGTGCTAGCGGGGCTTACAATGAGCAGTTCTTC	CASSVGASGAYNEQFF
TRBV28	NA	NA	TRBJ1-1	TGTGCCAGCAGTTTTTGGGTGAACACTGAAGCTTTCTTT	CASSFWVNTEAFF
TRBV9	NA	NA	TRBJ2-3	TGTGCCAGCAGCTGGATAGGAGATACGCAGTATTTT	CASSWIGDTQYF
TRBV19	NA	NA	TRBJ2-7	TGTGCCAGTAGTATAGGACGGACAGATCGGGCCTACGAGCAGTACTTC	CASSIGRTDRAYEQYF
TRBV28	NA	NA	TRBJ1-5	TGTGCCAGCAGTTTCCTCCAGACAGGAATACAGCCCCAGCATTTT	CASSFLQTGIQPQHF
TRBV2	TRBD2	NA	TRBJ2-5	TGTGCCAGCAGTCAGGTGGCGGGAGTCCAAGAGACCCAGTACTTC	CASSQVAGVQETQYF
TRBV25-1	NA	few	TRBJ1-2	TGTGCCAGCAGTGGGCAAGGCCCGTCCTATGGCTACACCTTC	CASSGQGPSYGYTF
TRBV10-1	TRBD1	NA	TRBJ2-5	TGCGCCAGCAGTGGGACCCCGGGACAGCTCCAAGAGACCCAGTACTTC	CASSGTPGQLQETQYF
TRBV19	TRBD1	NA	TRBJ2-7	TGTGCCAGTAGTATAAGAGGGGCGGACAGGGCGCGGGGCGAGCAGTACTTC	CASSIRGADRARGEQYF
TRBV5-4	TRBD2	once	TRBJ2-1	TGTGCCAGCAGCTTACCGGGAGGGCATGGGAATGAGCAGTTCTTC	CASSLPGGHGNEQFF
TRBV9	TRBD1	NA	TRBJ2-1	TGTGCCAGCAGCCCCCGGGGGACAGGCTCCTACAATGAGCAGTTCTTC	CASSPRGTGSYNEQFF
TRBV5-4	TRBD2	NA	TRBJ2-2	TGTGCCAGCAGCTTACCCGGGACTACCACCGGGGAGCTGTTTTTT	CASSLPGTTTGELFF
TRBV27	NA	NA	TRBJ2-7	TGTGCCAGCAGTTTTAACAGGGCCTTCGACGAGCAGTACTTC	CASSFNRAFDEQYF
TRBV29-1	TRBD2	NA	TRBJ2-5	TGCAGCGTTGTACTAGCGGGGTTCCAAGAGACCCAGTACTTC	CSVVLAGFQETQYF
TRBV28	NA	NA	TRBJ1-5	TGTGCCAGCAGTGGGGGTCAGCCCCAGCATTTT	CASSGGQPQHF
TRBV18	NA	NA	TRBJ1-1	TGTGCCAGCTCAGAGGACAGGAACACTGAAGCTTTCTTT	CASSEDRNTEAFF
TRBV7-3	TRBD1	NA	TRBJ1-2	TGTGCCAGCAGCGATCGACAGGGGGAGGACGGCTACACCTTC	CASSDRQGEDGYTF
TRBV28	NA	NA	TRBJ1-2	TGTGCCAGCAGTTTGTTGGGAAGAGGGGGCTACACCTTC	CASSLLGRGGYTF
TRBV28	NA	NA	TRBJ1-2	TGTGCCAGCAGTCCCGGACACCTCAGCAGCCGAATCTATGGCTACACCTTC	CASSPGHLSSRIYGYTF
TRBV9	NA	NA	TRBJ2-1	TGTGCCAGCAACGTACCCGGGCTTTCGGAGGAGCAGTTCTTC	CASNVPGLSEEQFF
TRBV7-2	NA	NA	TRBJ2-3	TGTGCCAGCAGCTTAGTTCAGGGTAGGACAGATACGCAGTATTTT	CASSLVQGRTDTQYF
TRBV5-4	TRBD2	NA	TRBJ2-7	TGTGCCAGCAGCGGTAGCGGGAGGGCCGCCGGCGAGCAGTACTTC	CASSGSGRAAGEQYF
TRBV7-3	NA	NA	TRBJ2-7	TGTGCCAGCAGCTCGCCTGATCAGGGATACTACGAGCAGTACTTC	CASSSPDQGYYEQYF
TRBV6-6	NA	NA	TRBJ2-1	TGTGCCAGCAGTACTACAGTCAATGAGCAGTTCTTC	CASSTTVNEQFF
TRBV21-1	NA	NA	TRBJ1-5	TGTGCCAGCAGCCCCTGCCCCCCCGATCAGCCCCAGCATTTT	CASSPCPPDQPQHF
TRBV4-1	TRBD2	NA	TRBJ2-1	TGCGCCAGCAGCGCTGTGGGGGGGAGGAATGAGCAGTTCTTC	CASSAVGGRNEQFF
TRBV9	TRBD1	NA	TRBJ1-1	TGTGCCAGCAGTCCTACAGGGGGCTGGGTGAAAGCTTTCTTT	CASSPTGGWVKAFF
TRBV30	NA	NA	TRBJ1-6	TGTGCCTGGAGTGTTGGGGGGCGCCTCGGGTCACCCCTCCACTTT	CAWSVGGRLGSPLHF
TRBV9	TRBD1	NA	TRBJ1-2	TGTGCCAGCAGCGCGACAGGGAATAACTATGGCTACACCTTC	CASSATGNNYGYTF
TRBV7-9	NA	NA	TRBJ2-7	TGTGCCAGCAGCTCCCCAGGCGGTCGCGAGCAGTACTTC	CASSSPGGREQYF
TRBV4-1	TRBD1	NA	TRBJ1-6	TGCGCCAGCAGCCGGGACAGCTATTCACCCCTCCACTTT	CASSRDSYSPLHF
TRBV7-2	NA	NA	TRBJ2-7	TGTGCCAGCAGCCGCCCGACGACAGGTCTCTACGAGCAGTACTTC	CASSRPTTGLYEQYF